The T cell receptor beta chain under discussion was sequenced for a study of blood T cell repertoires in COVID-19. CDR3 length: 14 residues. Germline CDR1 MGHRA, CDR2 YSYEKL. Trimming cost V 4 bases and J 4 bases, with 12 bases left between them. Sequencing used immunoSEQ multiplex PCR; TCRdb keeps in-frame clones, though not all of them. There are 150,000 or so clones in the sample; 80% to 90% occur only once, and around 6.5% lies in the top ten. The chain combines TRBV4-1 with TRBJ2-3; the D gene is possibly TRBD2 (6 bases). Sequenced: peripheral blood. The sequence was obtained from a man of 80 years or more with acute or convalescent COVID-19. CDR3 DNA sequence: TGCGCCAGCAGCCTCGGGAGAGTGTCAGATACGCAGTATTTT. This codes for CASSLGRVSDTQYF.